This TCR beta chain originates from a study of post-analysis software for immune sequencing data. Notes on the study in general: In patients, TRBV5-6, TRBV5-1 and TRBV20-1 belonged to four or five TRBV segments found more frequently than in controls.

In this sample, this clonotype turned up a few times. The target antigen is unknown. The CDR3 contains 17 residues. The V end lost 0 bases, the J end lost 0 bases, and 15 bases lay between the germline ends. Looked up from germline, CDR1 is MGHRA and CDR2 is YSYEKL. The library was made from cDNA and included unique molecular identifiers. A single record per CDR3 protein comes from TCRdb applying MiXCR to the PCR reads. The data show some 370,000 distinct CDR3 sequences, 30% to 45% seen once. The receptor's source is a girl aged 5 to 17 with multiple sclerosis. The material sequenced was blood. The chain combines TRBV4-1 with TRBJ2-7; D assignment may be TRBD1 or TRBD2 (5 bases each). The CDR3 sequence is CASSQEGTATYSYEQYF. The CDR3 nucleotides read TGCGCCAGCAGCCAAGAGGGGACCGCCACTTACTCCTACGAGCAGTACTTC.